The TCR beta chain described here comes from a study of blood T cell repertoires in COVID-19. As for the study in general: Sites in the United States, Italy and Spain provided acute and convalescent COVID-19 samples.

The cohort comprised adults aged 18 to 89 years residing in under 30 US areas. The CDR3 consists of 15 residues. The V and J ends lost 6 bases and 9 bases, in that order; junction bases with no gene match: 13. Germline CDR1 is MNHEY and CDR2 is SMNVEV (reference sequence). Method: immunoSEQ multiplex PCR; TCRdb's copy keeps in-frame clones and lacks some. The sample lists approximately 150,000 clones; roughly 88% were seen once. This clone was counted a few times. The receptor comes from a man between 65 and 85 years old who had been exposed to COVID-19. The chain joins TRBV27 to TRBJ2-1; 8 nucleotides align to TRBD2. Sequenced material: PBMCs or T cells enriched from blood (not recorded which). CDR3 sequence: CASRLREARASEQFF. The CDR3 nucleotides read TGTGCCAGCAGGCTGCGGGAGGCCCGAGCTTCTGAGCAGTTCTTC.